This TCR beta chain was sequenced for a study of T cell responses to AZD1222 COVID-19 vaccine (dated by TCRdb to 2020 to 2023). Broadly, across the study: A total of 233 trial participants underwent TCR sequencing, of whom 207 received two doses of AZD1222 and about 25 received two doses of the MenACWY control vaccine. Trial participants were enrolled by age into 18-55, 56-69 and 70-plus year subgroups, with about 150, 28 and 57 TCR-sequenced participants respectively.

The CDR3 regions of human TCRbeta chains were analyzed by immunosequencing. The published analysis was carried out like this. Repertoire TCRs were checked for matches against a reference library of SARS-CoV-2-specific TCRs that had been generated using the MIRA antigen-specificity platform. Breadth was defined as the fraction of unique TCRs that were SARS-CoV-2-associated. Depth was defined as the fraction of total T cells that were SARS-CoV-2-associated. Using the MIRA data, each spike-specific TCR was assigned both to the spike region to which the TCR was reactive and to a CD4 or CD8 class. Log10-transformed breadth and depth values were compared by one-way ANOVA with Sidak's multiple comparisons tests. In its TCRdb copy, this immuneACCESS table keeps in-frame sequences only and misses some clones. Where compared with another copy, unresolved V genes explain less than half of these, and the others have no known cause. The V and J calls and clone size are taken from that table; D and trimming were inferred from the DNA. This sample gives about 150,000 clones in total; around 87% of them show up just once. The top ten clonotypes cover about 9.8% of the sample.

This specimen's time point label, interpreted: about 28 days (+/-7) after the second vaccine dose. AZD1222 recipients whose second dose came at about 4 weeks and those whose second dose came at about 12 weeks were combined into one group, since spike-specific TCR depth and breadth did not differ between the two schedules. The vaccinee samples were drawn from two UK trials, COV001 and COV002, one of which was a single-blind randomized controlled phase 2/3 trial testing AZD1222 (ChAdOx1 nCoV-19) in healthy adults. For TCRbeta chain sequencing, PBMC samples were collected from trial participants at day 0 and at day 28 after the second dose. Details on this clone: The antigen this receptor binds is unknown. The input lacks base qualities; no much larger clone sits a single base away.

The V end loses 6 bases and the J end loses 6 bases, and a stretch of 20 bases separates them. There are 16 amino acids in the CDR3, from cysteine to phenylalanine inclusive. Left in the record is the CDR3 DNA by itself, 48 bases read in frame from the first base. CDR1 and CDR2 are read off the germline V gene (reference sequence) as LNHDA and SQIVND. Summary of the overall study and its limitations: Reportedly, almost half of the unique spike-specific TCRs recognized epitopes lying outside the regions that are mutated in the B.1.351 and B.1.1.7 variants. Because no samples from the day 14 peak response were available, repertoires could be characterized only after the peak T cell response. A significant rise in spike-specific TCR breadth and depth was observed after two AZD1222 doses relative to day 0 and relative to MenACWY recipients. Participants were mostly white British and included more females than males, and it was suggested by the authors that clonal diversity may have been underestimated. In the small 56-69-year group, the increase in depth fell short of significance, most likely because of low power. Only five to seven AZD1222 recipients were SARS-CoV-2 seropositive at baseline, limiting conclusions about previously exposed vaccinees. CD4 TCRs associated with the vaccine covered the entire spike protein, and the dominant responses were in regions 160-218 and 743-854.

Rearrangement joined TRBV19 to TRBJ1-4; TRBD1 is possibly the D segment (6 matching bases). This TCR derives from an adult who received the AZD1222 COVID-19 vaccine. Material: peripheral blood, obtained 28 days after the second AZD1222 dose. The CDR3 protein sequence reads: CASSRGGGPSDEKLFF. The DNA sequence is TGTGCCAGTAGCCGCGGGGGGGGCCCCTCGGATGAAAAACTGTTTTTT. Beyond the CDR3, the reference TRBV19 and TRBJ1-4 genes provide the residues; the full variable domain reads: DGGITQSPKYLFRKEGQNVTLSCEQNLNHDAMYWYRQDPGQGLRLIYYSQIVNDFQKGDIAEGYSVSREKKESFPLTVTSAQKNPTAFYLCASSRGGGPSDEKLFFGSGTQLSVL.